A selection of T cell receptor beta chains follows, all from one sample in a study of control samples from healthy donors and cancer patients. The data were produced by immunoSEQ multiplex PCR, yet TCRdb's version contains in-frame clones alone and is incomplete. The data contain tens of thousands of clones, less than 85% of them singletons. Sequencing input: PBMCs. Receptors were obtained from a man between 65 and 85 years old with lung cancer. CDR3s leave out the opening cysteine and the closing phenylalanine or tryptophan.

V,CDR3
TRBV18,ASSLGTGTGELEQY
TRBV5-1,ASSLDGSPLH
TRBV19,ASDRENTGELF
TRBV3-1/TRBV3-2,ASSQEGQGMYGYT
TRBV20-1,SARDPPGQF
TRBV19,ASSIPPGDTQY
TRBV6-6,ASSLGTGELF
TRBV28,ASSLEYNEQF
TRBV5-1,ASSLDLASTDTQY
TRBV5-1,ASSLGDGKGRAGNTIY
TRBV7-3,ASSLGGTQNEQF
TRBV7-9,ASSLQFVQGNTGELF
TRBV18,ASSPFRDFNEKLF
TRBV5-5,ASSRPRGGLHEQY
TRBV15,ATSRDLRGTEAF
TRBV5-1,ASSLAGSSVGELF
TRBV15,ATSRVRGNNGYT
TRBV5-5,ASSHDRWGTDTQY
TRBV12-5,ASGLVWGTDGPTRNTEAF
TRBV15,ATSKNPGLLIGDQETQY
TRBV25-1,ASSPRGVREHWGYT
TRBV4-3,ASSQGVWGSSYEQY